The entry below gives a single TCR beta chain sequence along with its context. The sample is drawn from a study of shared clonotypes between healthy human individuals. Here immunoSEQ multiplex PCR was the method, and the copy in TCRdb shows in-frame clones only, minus some. The sample consists of a few million clones, 90% to 95% of them appearing once. V dropped 2 bases and J dropped 4; count of bases not matched to a gene: 4. Germline-derived CDR1 and CDR2 are MDHEN and SYDVKM. This CDR3 has 14 residues. The sample comprised naive CD4+ T cells from PBMCs. Subset meaning: CD45RA+ positively selected. The rearrangement links TRBV28 to TRBJ1-2, with 7 positions matching TRBD1. The receptor was derived from a man younger than 35 in good health. Some clones in this sample may be carry-over from other donors' samples. CDR3 bases: TGTGCCAGCAGTTTAACAGGGGACGTCTATGGCTACACCTTC. Residues: CASSLTGDVYGYTF.